The TCR beta chain described here comes from a study of blood T cell repertoires in COVID-19. Study as a whole: Sites across the United States, Italy and Spain contributed samples from acute and convalescent COVID-19. The cDNA or gDNA used as material had been derived from T cells, B-cell-depleted T cells, or PBMCs.

Per the study methods: The assay estimated nucleated cells by amplifying reference gene primers. Clones were sequenced by immunoSEQ multiplex PCR, and TCRdb holds only the in-frame ones, with some missing. V and J calls and clone size follow that table, whereas D and trimming were derived from the DNA. The sample holds about 190,000 clones; around four fifths are singletons and the top ten take 2.9%. The V and J ends lost 5 bases and 3 bases, in that order; junction bases with no gene match: 9. The CDR3 spans 15 residues. The germline CDR1 and CDR2 sequences are ENHRY and SYGVKD. The count of this clone is one.

Sequencing was performed on peripheral blood. The receptor was derived from a man aged 45 to 65 with active or convalescent COVID-19. The rearrangement links TRBV10-3 to TRBJ1-2; 7 nucleotides match TRBD1. CDR3 DNA: TGTGCCATCAGTATACAGGGGTTAGGGGACTATGGCTACACCTTC. It yields the protein CAISIQGLGDYGYTF.